Listed below are T cell receptor beta chains from one sample, sequenced in a study of T cell responses to AZD1222 COVID-19 vaccine. Profiling relied on immunoSEQ multiplex PCR, and the TCRdb table lists in-frame clones only, not all of them. Of around 80,000 clones listed, 90% to 95% are singletons. The sequencing here drew on peripheral blood, taken on day 0 of AZD1222 vaccination. Receptors originate from an adult in good health. CDR3s include the opening cysteine and the closing phenylalanine or tryptophan. The D gene is left open where the match is weak. Part of the rows lack a size; the others show once, few, many or a class for expanded clones.

d_call,j_call,clone_size,v_call,cdr3_nt,cdr3_aa
-,TRBJ2-1,-,TRBV7-2,TGTGCCAGCAGCTTGGGGCCCTCAAGTGACGGTGAGCAGTTCTTC,CASSLGPSSDGEQFF
TRBD1,TRBJ1-6,-,TRBV5-1,TGCGCCAGCAGCCCCCTGGGACAGCATAATTCACCCCTCCACTTT,CASSPLGQHNSPLHF
TRBD1,TRBJ1-6,-,TRBV27,TGTGCCAGCAGTTCCACGCCCAACAGGGGGGGATCCTATAATTCACCCCTCCACTTT,CASSSTPNRGGSYNSPLHF
-,TRBJ1-2,-,TRBV24-1,TGTGCCACCAGTGATTTGCGCCACGGGTCCCCACACTATGGCTACACCTTC,CATSDLRHGSPHYGYTF
TRBD1,TRBJ1-4,-,TRBV19,TGTGCCAGTAGTATTGACAGGGGGCTCACTAATGAAAAACTGTTTTTT,CASSIDRGLTNEKLFF
-,TRBJ1-6,-,TRBV4-1,TGCGCCAGCAGCCAAGATTACACAGAAAATTCACCCCTCCACTTT,CASSQDYTENSPLHF
-,TRBJ2-4,-,TRBV30,TGTGCCTGGAGTGGGGGGGTCGGCAGAGGATTTCAGTACTTC,CAWSGGVGRGFQYF
-,TRBJ2-1,-,TRBV6-1,TGTGCCAGCAGTGAAAGTTCAAGGTTCCAGTTCTTC,CASSESSRFQFF
-,TRBJ2-7,once,TRBV28,TGTGCCAGCAGTTTGGCTGCTTCAGGGACCTTTAGGCCAGAGAGCTCCTACGAGCAGTACTTC,CASSLAASGTFRPESSYEQYF
-,TRBJ1-2,few,TRBV5-4,TGTGCCAGCAGCTTGGTTGGAGTACAGGGTGGCTACACCTTC,CASSLVGVQGGYTF
TRBD2,TRBJ2-2,-,TRBV5-4,TGTGCCAGCAGCATGACGGGGCGGGGGTACACCGGGGAGCTGTTTTTT,CASSMTGRGYTGELFF
-,TRBJ2-7,-,TRBV6-2/TRBV6-3,TGTGCCAGCAGTTACCCCATTTGGACTGAGAGCTCCTACGAGCAGTACTTC,CASSYPIWTESSYEQYF
-,TRBJ2-7,-,TRBV28,TGTGCCAGCAGTTTAAGTGGCAGCTCCTACGAGCAGTACTTC,CASSLSGSSYEQYF
-,TRBJ1-2,-,TRBV7-9,TGTGCCAGCAGCTTAGGGGACTCCTATGGCTACACCTTC,CASSLGDSYGYTF
-,TRBJ2-7,-,TRBV24-1,TGTGCCACCGCCCCAAGGGGCAACTCCTACGAGCAGTACTTC,CATAPRGNSYEQYF
TRBD2,TRBJ2-3,once,TRBV4-3,TGCGCCAGCAGCCAAACTCGCGGGGGAGGGGCAGATACGCAGTATTTT,CASSQTRGGGADTQYF
-,TRBJ2-7,once,TRBV10-3,TGTGCCATCAGTTCTACGGCGGGCGGCCTCTCCTACGAGCAGTACTTC,CAISSTAGGLSYEQYF
TRBD2,TRBJ2-7,once,TRBV11-1,TGTGCCAGCAGCTTAAGATCCAGCGGGGGATCCTACGAGCAGTACTTC,CASSLRSSGGSYEQYF
-,TRBJ1-2,few,TRBV4-2,TGTGCCAGCAGCGGGAGAGGGGACTATGGCTACACCTTC,CASSGRGDYGYTF
-,TRBJ1-4,-,TRBV5-6,TGTGCCAGCAGCTTGACCGCAACTAATGAAAAACTGTTTTTT,CASSLTATNEKLFF
TRBD1,TRBJ2-7,once,TRBV10-3,TGTGCCATAAGACAGGGTTACGAGCAGTACTTC,CAIRQGYEQYF
TRBD1,TRBJ1-5,-,TRBV28,TGTGCCAGCAGTGGGGGACAGGGCTGGGGCAATCAGCCCCAGCATTTT,CASSGGQGWGNQPQHF
-,TRBJ1-6,once,TRBV2,TGTGCCAGCAGCGGGGACGGGCGCTATAATTCACCCCTCCACTTT,CASSGDGRYNSPLHF
TRBD1,TRBJ2-2,-,TRBV19,TGTGCCAGTAGTTTACAGGGGACGAACACCGGGGAGCTGTTTTTT,CASSLQGTNTGELFF
-,TRBJ1-1,once,TRBV5-1,TGCGCCAGCAGCGGCCAGGGTGGGAACACTGAAGCTTTCTTT,CASSGQGGNTEAFF
-,TRBJ1-2,-,TRBV28,TGTGCCAGCAGTTTCCCTTACTATGGCTACACCTTC,CASSFPYYGYTF
-,TRBJ2-5,-,TRBV24-1,TGTGCCACCAGTGAGCCGGGGGCCCGGACCCAAGAGACCCAGTACTTC,CATSEPGARTQETQYF
-,TRBJ1-4,-,TRBV7-8,TGTGCCAGCAGCTTAGAGACAACTAATGAAAAACTGTTTTTT,CASSLETTNEKLFF
TRBD1,TRBJ1-5,-,TRBV7-9,TGTGCCAGCAGCTTCCGACAGGGACTAGGTCAGCCCCAGCATTTT,CASSFRQGLGQPQHF
-,TRBJ1-4,-,TRBV21-1,TGTGCCAGCAGCATCAGCGCAACTAATGAAAAACTGTTTTTT,CASSISATNEKLFF
-,TRBJ2-5,-,TRBV2,TGTGCCAGCAGTTTCAGTGGTATGGACCGGGAGACCCAGTACTTC,CASSFSGMDRETQYF
-,TRBJ1-1,-,TRBV4-3,TGCGCCAGCAGCCAAGGGGTACAGGGACGCACTGAAGCTTTCTTT,CASSQGVQGRTEAFF
-,TRBJ2-6,-,TRBV7-9,TGTGCCAGCAACAATTGGGGGGTGACTGGGGCCAACGTCCTGACTTTC,CASNNWGVTGANVLTF
-,TRBJ2-2,-,TRBV24-1,TGTGCCACCAGTGACTACAGGGTCGGTGGGGAGCTGTTTTTT,CATSDYRVGGELFF
TRBD1,TRBJ1-5,-,TRBV2,TGTGCCAGCACCTTACAGGGGGCCGGCAATCAGCCCCAGCATTTT,CASTLQGAGNQPQHF
-,TRBJ2-1,once,TRBV11-3,TGTGCCAGCAGCTTATTGGGACCAAATGAGCAGTTCTTC,CASSLLGPNEQFF
-,TRBJ1-2,-,TRBV24-1,TGTGCCACCAGTGATTCCGGACCCTATGGCTACACCTTC,CATSDSGPYGYTF
TRBD1,TRBJ2-1,once,TRBV7-3,TGTGCCAGCAGCAAGCCGGGACAGGCCCAATCCTACAATGAGCAGTTCTTC,CASSKPGQAQSYNEQFF
-,TRBJ2-2,few,TRBV7-8,TGTGCCAGCAGCTCAGACTCCATTCACCGGACCGGGGAGCTGTTTTTT,CASSSDSIHRTGELFF
-,TRBJ2-1,once,TRBV5-6,TGTGCCAGCAGCTTGGAGTTAATCACTGGTGTTCAAAGGCAGTTCTTC,CASSLELITGVQRQFF
TRBD1,TRBJ1-3,-,TRBV11-2,TGTGCCAGCAGCTTAGTACAGGGGGCCTCTGGAAACACCATATATTTT,CASSLVQGASGNTIYF
-,TRBJ2-5,-,TRBV27,TGTGCCAGCAGTTTAAATTCGCGTACAGTTAAAGAGACCCAGTACTTC,CASSLNSRTVKETQYF
-,TRBJ1-2,-,TRBV28,TGTGCCAGCAGCTTGGCCCGGGGAATTACTTATGGCTACACCTTC,CASSLARGITYGYTF
-,TRBJ2-2,-,TRBV5-1,TGCGCCAGCAGCTTGGACGCAACGACATCCGGGGAGCTGTTTTTT,CASSLDATTSGELFF
-,TRBJ1-6,-,TRBV4-2,TGTGCCAGCAGCCAAGATCTTTCGGGGCAGGGGTATAATTCACCCCTCCACTTT,CASSQDLSGQGYNSPLHF
TRBD1,TRBJ1-2,-,TRBV4-3,TGCGCCAGCAGCCAAGGCGGGACAGGGGACTATGGCTACACCTTC,CASSQGGTGDYGYTF
TRBD2,TRBJ2-1,-,TRBV5-8,TGTGCCAGCAGCTTCGGTGGGACTAAAAACAATGAGCAGTTCTTC,CASSFGGTKNNEQFF
-,TRBJ2-3,-,TRBV7-2,TGTGCCAGCAGCTTAGCGGTGCGGAACACGCAGTATTTT,CASSLAVRNTQYF